The subject of this entry is one T cell receptor beta chain. The antigen it recognizes is unknown. No much larger clone exists at a distance of one base, and base qualities are not known. The germline V gene yields LGHNA for CDR1 and YNFKEQ for CDR2. Trimming takes 2 bases from V and 6 bases from J, and the germline ends sit 8 bases apart. The CDR3 sequence holds 13 residues, the cysteine and phenylalanine included. Just CDR3 DNA is preserved here, 39 bases in frame from base 1. TCRbeta CDR3 regions were amplified from genomic DNA by means of the immunoSEQ Assay, a bias-controlled multiplex PCR. The authors' pipeline ran thus. Within the assay, amplification of reference gene primers was used to estimate how many nucleated cells each sample contained. Sequence reads were collapsed and filtered to measure the absolute abundance of every unique TCRbeta CDR3 rearrangement. For each sample, productive Simpson clonality was calculated as the square root of Simpson's diversity index over productive rearrangements. TCRdb limited this immuneACCESS table to in-frame rearrangements with V and J called. A share of clones is missing; checked studies link under half to unresolved V genes, and the rest is unexplained. That table supplies the V and J calls and clone size; D and trimming were determined from the DNA. Present in this sample are roughly 370,000 clones, 87% of which were seen just once. In total, the top ten clones hold roughly a tenth of the sample.

The sample originates from a study of blood T cell repertoires in COVID-19 (TCRdb year 2020). Turning to the overall study: Samples from collaborators originated in the United States, Italy and Spain and spanned both the acute and convalescent phases of COVID-19. The samples were drawn from the first 160 participants of the ongoing ImmuneRACE study and from 950 to 1,500 subjects provided by 6 global collaborators. Where HLA class I and class II types were available, the types were taken from metadata supplied by the sample provider, not from assay-based typing. The sample metadata nearly always contained a de-identified subject ID, COVID-19 status, age in years and sex. The repertoires were released in a freely available public database meant as a resource for research on the immune response to SARS-CoV-2. Deeply sampled blood TCRbeta repertoires from subjects exposed to, actively infected with, or recovered from COVID-19 were included in the dataset. The material from the prospective study consisted of cDNA or gDNA derived from T cells, B-cell-depleted T cells, or PBMCs.

What the authors observed across the whole study: The quantity of clinical and demographic metadata differed by source and by participant and was supplied without curation.

Participants in the prospective study were aged roughly 18 to 95 years, lived in more than 20 United States geographic areas, and enrolled through a virtual design. In the prospective study, cohorts were assigned on the basis of participant-reported clinical history obtained from a screening survey and a study questionnaire. Recovered participants in ImmuneRACE Cohort 3 were defined by two consecutive negative NP/OP PCR tests, clearance by a healthcare professional, or resolution of symptoms. In the prospective study, whole blood, serum and a nasopharyngeal or oropharyngeal swab were collected from each participant by mobile phlebotomists. Prospective study participants could optionally give additional blood draws and questionnaires over an approximately two-month period. Blood samples from the prospective study were shipped frozen or at room temperature prior to DNA extraction.

The sequencing input was PBMCs or T cells enriched from blood (not recorded which). The rearranged segments are TRBV4-2 and TRBJ1-5, with no confident D gene call. This receptor was taken from a woman aged 50 to 65 who had recovered from COVID-19. Here is the DNA: TGTGCCAGCAGCCAATCGGGAAGTCAGCCCCAGCATTTT. This yields the protein CASSQSGSQPQHF.